This is a list of T cell receptor beta chains from one sample in a study of blood T cells in healthy people across ages. TCRdb passed the 5' RACE reads through MiXCR, listing each CDR3 protein once. The sample lists hundreds of thousands of distinct CDR3 sequences; roughly 41% were seen once. The specimen was blood. These receptors all come from a man older than 75 in good health. Both conserved end residues are part of each CDR3. D genes are given only for firm matches. Clone size, where shown, is once, few, many, or a class for clones that have expanded.

v_call	j_call	clone_size	d_call	cdr3_aa	cdr3_nt
TRBV21-1	TRBJ2-7	few	NA	CASSTSSHELEGVYEQYF	TGTGCCAGCAGCACTTCCTCCCACGAGCTAGAGGGGGTTTACGAGCAGTACTTC
TRBV12-3/TRBV12-4	TRBJ2-3	NA	TRBD2	CASSPHLGLTGPTDTQYF	TGTGCCAGCAGTCCCCACTTGGGACTAACGGGGCCCACAGATACGCAGTATTTT
TRBV29-1	TRBJ1-1	NA	NA	CSVNVPGRTRSEAFF	TGCAGCGTTAACGTACCGGGAAGGACAAGGTCTGAAGCTTTCTTT
TRBV7-2	TRBJ2-7	NA	TRBD1	CASSRQGQSHEQYF	TGTGCCAGCAGCCGACAGGGACAGAGCCACGAGCAGTACTTC
TRBV15	TRBJ2-5	NA	TRBD1	CATSRTGVGEQYF	TGTGCCACCAGCAGAACAGGGGTAGGGGAGCAGTACTTC
TRBV6-6	TRBJ2-5	NA	TRBD1	CASSNPGTGSYETQYF	TGTGCCAGCAGTAACCCCGGGACAGGGTCGTATGAGACCCAGTACTTC
TRBV7-2	TRBJ2-7	NA	NA	CASSLGGPTTYEQYF	TGTGCCAGCAGCCTGGGGGGACCCACTACCTACGAGCAGTACTTC
TRBV20-1	TRBJ2-7	NA	TRBD1	CSARDSKTGFAYNEQYF	TGCAGTGCTAGAGACTCAAAGACAGGGTTCGCCTACAATGAGCAGTACTTC
TRBV20-1	TRBJ2-5	many	NA	CSARRGETQYF	TGCAGTGCTAGAAGGGGTGAGACCCAGTACTTC
TRBV7-2	TRBJ2-6	few	NA	CASSRVRANVLTF	TGTGCCAGCAGCCGCGTAAGGGCCAACGTCCTGACTTTC
TRBV5-1	TRBJ2-7	NA	TRBD1	CASSLALGTGSEEQYF	TGCGCCAGCAGCTTGGCCCTCGGGACAGGGAGTGAGGAGCAGTACTTC
TRBV6-6	TRBJ2-3	few	TRBD2	CASSFSGSFSDTQYF	TGTGCCAGCAGTTTTAGCGGGAGTTTCTCAGATACGCAGTATTTT
TRBV29-1	TRBJ2-5	NA	TRBD2	CSVRVAGAYNGQYF	TGCAGCGTGAGGGTAGCGGGGGCCTACAATGGGCAGTACTTC
TRBV18	TRBJ2-2	NA	TRBD1	CASSRSGTGTNTGELFF	TGTGCCAGCTCTCGATCCGGGACAGGAACGAACACCGGGGAGCTGTTTTTT
TRBV2	TRBJ2-7	few	NA	CASSEPMTKEYF	TGTGCCAGCAGTGAACCCATGACTAAGGAGTACTTC
TRBV6-2/TRBV6-3	TRBJ2-1	few	NA	CASSTWDEQFF	TGTGCCAGCAGTACATGGGATGAGCAGTTCTTC
TRBV10-2	TRBJ2-7	NA	NA	CASSERGGHYEQYF	TGCGCCAGCAGTGAGAGAGGGGGACACTACGAGCAGTACTTC
TRBV12-3/TRBV12-4	TRBJ2-3	NA	NA	CASSLPGRAVADTQYF	TGTGCCAGCAGTTTACCGGGCAGAGCGGTAGCAGATACGCAGTATTTT
TRBV10-3	TRBJ2-1	NA	NA	CAISEGETTTYNEQFF	TGTGCCATCAGTGAGGGCGAGACTACTACATACAATGAGCAGTTCTTC
TRBV4-1	TRBJ2-5	NA	NA	CASSPSGVTTREQYF	TGCGCCAGCAGCCCCAGTGGGGTGACGACTCGGGAGCAGTACTTC
TRBV6-2/TRBV6-3	TRBJ2-5	NA	TRBD2	CASSPSGRVQETQYF	TGTGCCAGCAGTCCTAGCGGGAGGGTACAAGAGACCCAGTACTTC
TRBV3-1	TRBJ2-7	NA	NA	CASSQERTAYEQYF	TGTGCCAGCAGCCAAGAAAGGACAGCCTACGAGCAGTACTTC
TRBV20-1	TRBJ1-5	NA	TRBD1	CSAIDRAGNQPQHF	TGCAGTGCTATAGACAGGGCTGGCAATCAGCCCCAGCATTTT
TRBV5-1	TRBJ2-7	few	TRBD2	CASSPTGTSDYEQYF	TGCGCCAGCAGCCCCACCGGGACTAGCGATTACGAGCAGTACTTC
TRBV5-6	TRBJ2-7	few	TRBD2	CASSPGFAGGYNEQYF	TGTGCCAGCAGCCCGGGATTCGCGGGGGGCTACAATGAGCAGTACTTC
TRBV6-5	TRBJ2-7	NA	NA	CASSRAGLTNAYEQYF	TGTGCCAGCAGTCGAGCTGGGCTAACCAACGCCTACGAGCAGTACTTC
TRBV4-1	TRBJ1-1	many	NA	CASSQGPGQMNTEAFF	TGCGCCAGCAGCCAAGGCCCGGGACAAATGAACACTGAAGCTTTCTTT
TRBV29-1	TRBJ1-2	once	NA	CSARTSPEGGYTF	TGCAGCGCTAGAACGTCACCAGAGGGTGGCTACACCTTC
TRBV7-2	TRBJ1-2	NA	TRBD1	CASSLHGTGVGSGYTF	TGTGCCAGCAGCCTCCACGGGACAGGGGTCGGATCTGGCTACACCTTC
TRBV6-2/TRBV6-3	TRBJ1-6	NA	NA	CASSPQGSSYNSPLHF	TGTGCCAGCAGTCCTCAGGGGAGCTCCTATAATTCACCCCTCCACTTT